The rows below give T cell receptor beta chains drawn from one sample of a study of metastatic and nonmetastatic thyroid tumors. TCRdb reanalyzed the PCR reads with MiXCR. The sample records approximately 38,000 clones, around a third being singletons. Sequencing input: tumor tissue. Receptors were obtained from a female donor with papillary thyroid cancer or a benign thyroid nodule (not recorded which). Some clones in this sample may be carry-over from other donors' samples. The CDR3 runs from the conserved cysteine through the conserved F or W. Fields, in order: V gene, J gene, D gene, clone size, CDR3 DNA, CDR3 protein. A D gene is named only where the DNA matches it firmly. For some rows the clone size is stated as once, few or many, or as a class when expanded; others skip it.

v_call: TRBV6-1
j_call: TRBJ2-3
d_call: -
clone_size: -
cdr3_nt: TGTGCCAGCAGTCCGGTGGCAGAAACAGATACGCAGTATTTT
cdr3_aa: CASSPVAETDTQYF

v_call: TRBV20-1
j_call: TRBJ2-4
d_call: TRBD1
clone_size: -
cdr3_nt: TGCAGTGCTGTGACAGGGGGTTACATTCAGTACTTC
cdr3_aa: CSAVTGGYIQYF

v_call: TRBV6-1
j_call: TRBJ1-1
d_call: -
clone_size: few
cdr3_nt: TGTGCCAGCAGGGAACAAACGGGACGGCCCACTGAAGCTTTCTTT
cdr3_aa: CASREQTGRPTEAFF

v_call: TRBV6-2/TRBV6-3
j_call: TRBJ2-7
d_call: -
clone_size: -
cdr3_nt: TGTGCCAGCAGTTACTCCCGGGAAGCCTACGAGCAGTACTTC
cdr3_aa: CASSYSREAYEQYF

v_call: TRBV19
j_call: TRBJ2-7
d_call: -
clone_size: -
cdr3_nt: TGTGCCAGTAGCCCAACAGTTTCCTACGAGCAGTACTTC
cdr3_aa: CASSPTVSYEQYF

v_call: TRBV11-2
j_call: TRBJ2-7
d_call: TRBD2
clone_size: -
cdr3_nt: TGTGCCAACAGCTTTGTTCTTGGCGGGGGACTTGTGAAAAACGAGCAGTACTTC
cdr3_aa: CANSFVLGGGLVKNEQYF

v_call: TRBV11-1
j_call: TRBJ1-1
d_call: -
clone_size: few
cdr3_nt: TGTGCCAGCAGCCTTTGGGGGAACACTGAAGCTTTCTTT
cdr3_aa: CASSLWGNTEAFF

v_call: TRBV6-6
j_call: TRBJ2-7
d_call: -
clone_size: few
cdr3_nt: TGTGCCAGCAGTTACACCCGGACGGACCTCTACGAGCAGTACTTC
cdr3_aa: CASSYTRTDLYEQYF

v_call: TRBV27
j_call: TRBJ2-1
d_call: -
clone_size: many
cdr3_nt: TGTGCCAGCAGTTTGGGAGTAGACAATGAGCAGTTCTTC
cdr3_aa: CASSLGVDNEQFF

v_call: TRBV27
j_call: TRBJ1-1
d_call: TRBD1
clone_size: -
cdr3_nt: TGTGCCAGCAGTCCCTCGGGACAGGGCACTGAAGCTTTCTTT
cdr3_aa: CASSPSGQGTEAFF

v_call: TRBV20-1
j_call: TRBJ2-2
d_call: -
clone_size: few
cdr3_nt: TGCAGTGCTAGACTAATACCCTTAATCGGGGAGCTGTTTTTT
cdr3_aa: CSARLIPLIGELFF

v_call: TRBV7-6
j_call: TRBJ2-1
d_call: TRBD2
clone_size: -
cdr3_nt: TGTGCCAGCACCCCGTATAGCGGGAGTAGCAATGAGCAGTTCTTC
cdr3_aa: CASTPYSGSSNEQFF

v_call: TRBV5-1
j_call: TRBJ2-7
d_call: TRBD1
clone_size: -
cdr3_nt: TGCGCCAGCAGCAAAGGGGACAGCTACGAGCAGTACTTC
cdr3_aa: CASSKGDSYEQYF

v_call: TRBV7-6
j_call: TRBJ1-5
d_call: -
clone_size: few
cdr3_nt: TGTGCCAGCAGCTTAGGGCAGGGGAGTCAGCCCCAGCATTTT
cdr3_aa: CASSLGQGSQPQHF

v_call: TRBV25-1
j_call: TRBJ1-1
d_call: -
clone_size: -
cdr3_nt: TGTGCCAGCAATGAGGACTTGAACACTGAAGCTTTCTTT
cdr3_aa: CASNEDLNTEAFF

v_call: TRBV25-1
j_call: TRBJ2-3
d_call: TRBD2
clone_size: few
cdr3_nt: TGTGCCAGCAGCTCGGGACTAGCGGGAGTTTTCGGCCGGCCTACAGATACGCAGTATTTT
cdr3_aa: CASSSGLAGVFGRPTDTQYF

v_call: TRBV6-1
j_call: TRBJ1-5
d_call: TRBD1
clone_size: few
cdr3_nt: TGTGCCAGCAGATCCGGGACAGGGGGCGCGCAGCCCCAGCATTTT
cdr3_aa: CASRSGTGGAQPQHF

v_call: TRBV6-2/TRBV6-3
j_call: TRBJ2-1
d_call: -
clone_size: -
cdr3_nt: TGTGCCAGCAGTTCCCTCGGGGGCAATGAGCAGTTCTTC
cdr3_aa: CASSSLGGNEQFF